This T cell receptor (beta chain) derives from a study of blood T cell repertoires in COVID-19. Study at large: The cDNA or gDNA used as material had been derived from T cells, B-cell-depleted T cells, or PBMCs.

This clone came up once. The protocol was immunoSEQ multiplex PCR, while the TCRdb copy is restricted to in-frame clones and leaves out a portion. This table holds roughly 380,000 clones, about 91% found once. Germline V gene lookup returns CDR1 GTSNPN and CDR2 SVGIG (reference sequence). The CDR3 has 14 residues. V gave up 5 bases and J gave up 1 base, with 14 bases separating them. Sequenced input: peripheral blood. J is TRBJ1-1 and V is TRBV30; no reliable D call. The receptor was isolated from a woman in her 40s with COVID-19, enrolled during active disease. CDR3 amino acids: CAWSGECRNTEAFF. For the CDR3, the DNA is TGTGCCTGGTCGGGAGAATGCCGGAACACTGAAGCTTTCTTT.